Shown below are 30 T cell receptor beta chains from a single sample sequenced in a study of blood T cells in healthy people across ages. PCR was performed a second time for about 6 to 12 cycles using a sample-barcoded 5' primer and a J-beta primer mix. TCRdb re-analysed the 5' RACE reads in MiXCR, keeping a single row per CDR3 protein. The sample consists of around 1,000,000 distinct CDR3 sequences, roughly a quarter of them appearing once. The same sample was also studied in work on T cells of mothers and their children.

The source material was blood. All receptors come from a girl aged 2 to 10 in good health.

The sample holds a few counts of this clonotype. The chain has TRBV27 and TRBJ2-1; 13 bases map to TRBD2. The V segment lost 3 bases and the J segment 0 bases; nucleotides outside the gene matches: 11. The CDR3 sequence is 20 residues long. The germline gives CDR1 MNHEY, CDR2 SMNVEV (reference sequence). This CDR3 is CASSFRSDGLAGDSYNEQFF. CDR3 DNA sequence: TGTGCCAGCAGTTTTAGGTCTGACGGACTAGCGGGGGACTCCTACAATGAGCAGTTCTTC.

This clonotype has a handful of counts. The rearrangement uses TRBV4-2 and TRBJ2-1, with TRBD1 matching 10 bases. Per the germline V gene, CDR1 is LGHNA and CDR2 is YNFKEQ. Unmatched junction bases numbered 1, after V lost 0 bases and J lost 2 bases. The CDR3 totals 16 residues. The CDR3 DNA is TGTGCCAGCAGCCAAGAGGACAGGGGGGCCTACAATGAGCAGTTCTTC. Protein product: CASSQEDRGAYNEQFF.

The chain links TRBV20-1 to TRBJ2-5, with D perhaps given as TRBD1 or TRBD2 (5 bases each). The germline V gene encodes CDR1 DFQATT and CDR2 SNEGSKA (reference sequence). The germline V and J ends were trimmed by 7 bases and 1 base, with 10 bases remaining between them. The CDR3 loop spans 12 amino acids. The DNA of the CDR3 is TGCAGTGTCGGGGACCTCCAAGAGACCCAGTACTTC. Amino acid sequence: CSVGDLQETQYF.

This clonotype has just a few counts. The chain links TRBV29-1 to TRBJ2-7; D perhaps matches TRBD1 (5 bases). Germline assignment: CDR1 SQVTM and CDR2 ANQGSEA. Trimming took off 3 bases at V and 2 bases at J, with 14 bases between the two ends. The CDR3 has 14 amino acids. The CDR3 protein is CSVETDIRAYEQYF. CDR3 coding DNA: TGCAGCGTTGAGACGGACATTCGAGCCTACGAGCAGTACTTC.

This clonotype showed up just a few times. The V gene is TRBV5-4, the J gene TRBJ2-2; TRBD2 aligns across 8 bases. Germline V gives CDR1 SGHNT, CDR2 YYREEE (reference sequence). J was trimmed by 4 bases and V by 1 base; bases with no gene match: 9. The CDR3 is made up of 17 amino acids. Written as DNA, the CDR3 is TGTGCCAGCAGCTTGTCTCAACTAGCGGTACCCACCGGGGAGCTGTTTTTT. It yields the protein CASSLSQLAVPTGELFF.

This rearrangement joins TRBV24-1 to TRBJ1-2; unclear D gene. V lost 5 bases, J lost 0 bases, and 6 bases lay in between. The CDR3 is made up of 13 amino acids. Germline-derived CDR1 and CDR2 are KGHDR and SFDVKD. As DNA, the CDR3 is TGTGCCACCAGTGTTTGGGCTAACTATGGCTACACCTTC. Its protein product is CATSVWANYGYTF.

The gene calls are TRBV7-9 and TRBJ1-3, with D unresolved. The CDR3 sequence is 15 residues long. Per germline, CDR1 SEHNR and CDR2 FQNEAQ (reference sequence). V was trimmed by 3 bases and J by 3 bases, leaving 12 bases between them. The chain's CDR3 is CASSFPGKDGNTIYF. As DNA, the CDR3 is TGTGCCAGCAGCTTTCCGGGAAAGGATGGAAACACCATATATTTT.

This sequence joins TRBV12-3 or TRBV12-4 and TRBJ2-1; 11 nucleotides line up with TRBD2. The ends lost 8 bases at V and 5 bases at J; junction bases unmatched: 8. CDR3 size: 15 residues. The CDR3 loop reads CASAGGLAVDNEQFF. In nucleotides, the CDR3 is TGTGCCAGCGCAGGGGGACTAGCGGTCGACAATGAGCAGTTCTTC.

Concerning this clonotype: The CDR3 end shows no conserved phenylalanine or tryptophan, and so a read error is likely. The V and J genes are TRBV20-1 and TRBJ1-1; D might be TRBD1 (6 bases). The germline gives CDR1 DFQATT, CDR2 SNEGSKA (reference sequence). Trimming shortened V by 3 bases and J by 0 bases, and 11 bases separated the two germline ends. The CDR3 runs to 14 residues. This CDR3 reads CSARGGQLNTEAFL. The CDR3 DNA follows: TGCAGTGCTAGGGGGGGGCAGCTGAACACTGAAGCTTTCCTT.

This clonotype has just a few counts. The junction and the germline gene differ at one end; a read error may be behind it. The rearrangement uses TRBV7-9 and TRBJ2-1, with 10 bases aligning to TRBD2. Germline V lookup: CDR1 SEHNR, CDR2 FQNEAQ (reference sequence). This CDR3 comprises 16 residues. The CDR3 DNA reads as TGTGCCAGCAGCATAGCGGGGGGTGGGGATTACAATGAGCAGTTCTTC. Translated, it gives CASSIAGGGDYNEQFF.

The rearrangement links TRBV29-1 to TRBJ2-3, with 7 bases fitting TRBD1. The V segment lost 1 base and the J segment 11 bases; nucleotides outside the gene matches: 12. CDR3 length: 14 amino acids. Looked up from germline, CDR1 is SQVTM and CDR2 is ANQGSEA. The CDR3 coding sequence is TGCAGCGTTGAAGGCGACAGGGACGACGATGTGCAGTATTTT. The encoded protein is CSVEGDRDDDVQYF.

Only a few counts were recorded for this clonotype. The chain joins TRBV5-1 to TRBJ2-5, with 10 positions matching TRBD2. The J call may be faulty, since TRBJ2-7 better matches the DNA end. In germline, CDR1 is SGHRS, CDR2 YFSETQ. The CDR3 is 15 residues long. The CDR3 DNA follows: TGCGCCAGCAGCTCCACAGGACTAGCGGCCTACGAGCAGTACTTC. It specifies CASSSTGLAAYEQYF.

Of note for this clonotype: One end of the junction fails to match germline, which may point to a read error. This rearrangement joins TRBV7-7 to TRBJ2-7; D possibly matches TRBD1 or TRBD2 (5 bases each). This CDR3 has 14 residues. Per germline, CDR1 SSHAT and CDR2 FNYEAQ (reference sequence). This chain's CDR3 is CASSPGGGSGEQYF. The CDR3 DNA sequence: TGTGCTAGCAGCCCAGGTGGGGGTTCAGGCGAGCAGTACTTC. Together with reference TRBV7-7 and TRBJ2-7, the CDR3 gives the full variable domain: GAGVSQSPRYKVTKRGQDVTLRCDPISSHATLYWYQQALGQGPEFLTYFNYEAQPDKSGLPSDRFSAERPEGSISTLTIQRTEQRDSAMYRCASSPGGGSGEQYFGPGTRLTVT.

The gene calls are TRBV7-2 and TRBJ1-1, with D perhaps TRBD1 (5 bases). V lost 1 base to trimming and J lost 3 bases, with 6 bases between them. CDR1 and CDR2 (germline): SGHTA, FQGNSA. The CDR3 sequence is 13 residues long. The CDR3, as DNA: TGTGCCAGCAGCTTAGACAGGTACACTGAAGCTTTCTTT. It is translated as CASSLDRYTEAFF.

This clonotype has more than one count but fewer than ten. The chain uses TRBV7-9 and TRBJ2-2; 8 bases align to TRBD1. The V gene's germline CDR1 is SEHNR and CDR2 FQNEAQ (reference sequence). V was clipped by 2 bases and J by 4 bases; unmatched bases: 3. The CDR3 spans 15 residues. The CDR3 is CASSLQGASTGELFF. The CDR3 DNA sequence: TGTGCCAGCAGCTTACAGGGGGCATCCACCGGGGAGCTGTTTTTT.

The chain joins TRBV12-3 or TRBV12-4 to TRBJ1-5; D uncertain. V was clipped by 3 bases and J by 6 bases, with 6 bases between them. CDR3 size: 12 residues. The CDR3 nucleotides are TGTGCCAGCAGTTTTGCGGCTCAGCCCCAGCATTTT. Translated, it gives CASSFAAQPQHF.

Ten or more counts support this clonotype. In DNA, the CDR3 is TGTGCCAGCAGCGTAGTTGGAGGCGAGCAGTACTTC. Protein product: CASSVVGGEQYF. This chain connects TRBV9 to TRBJ2-7; D possibly corresponds to TRBD2 (5 bases). V dropped 0 bases and J dropped 6 bases, with 7 bases sitting between them. Germline V gene lookup returns CDR1 SGDLS and CDR2 YYNGEE. CDR3 length: 12 residues.

The rearrangement links TRBV6-1 to TRBJ1-2; 8 bases are shared with TRBD1. Germline trimming cut 4 bases from V and 4 bases from J; bases unmatched to any gene: 5. Germline V CDR1 and CDR2: MNHNS, SASEGT. There are 14 residues in the CDR3. The CDR3 coding sequence is TGTGCCAGCAGTGGACAGGGGTTAGGCTATGGCTACACCTTC. Translating it yields CASSGQGLGYGYTF.

This clonotype has just a few counts. This chain links TRBV20-1 with TRBJ1-5; no reliable D call. This CDR3 is 14 amino acids long. The germline V gene encodes CDR1 DFQATT and CDR2 SNEGSKA (reference sequence). Trimming took off 0 bases at V and 2 bases at J, with 8 bases between the two ends. In DNA, the CDR3 is TGCAGTGCTAGAGAGGGCTCGGGCAATCAGCCCCAGCATTTT. Translating gives CSAREGSGNQPQHF.

This rearrangement joins TRBV28 to TRBJ2-5; the match to TRBD2 covers 8 bases. The end of the DNA aligns better with TRBJ2-7, so the J call may be wrong. Germline CDR1 reads MDHEN; CDR2 reads SYDVKM. The CDR3 spans 15 residues. CDR3 region: CASSPPGLAGYEQYF. CDR3 in DNA: TGTGCCAGCAGTCCACCAGGACTAGCCGGCTACGAGCAGTACTTC.

In this sample, this clonotype turned up once. V is TRBV29-1 and J is TRBJ2-7; D is unclear. The J call may not be correct, given that the DNA end is closer to TRBJ2-5. There are 13 residues in the CDR3. The germline CDR1 and CDR2 sequences are SQVTM and ANQGSEA. The CDR3 loop reads CSVSTLPQETQYF. CDR3 nucleotides: TGCAGCGTCTCCACGCTCCCGCAAGAGACCCAGTACTTC.

The genes are TRBV4-1 and TRBJ2-5; no definite D call. Deletions cut 4 bases from V and 1 base from J, with 13 bases between. CDR3 length: 15 amino acids. Germline V gene lookup returns CDR1 MGHRA and CDR2 YSYEKL. The CDR3 spells CASSPLPATQETQYF. For the CDR3, the DNA is TGCGCCAGCAGCCCTCTCCCGGCTACCCAAGAGACCCAGTACTTC.

For the CDR3, the DNA is TGTGCCAGCACCTCGGGGCCGATCACAGATACGCAGTATTTT. Translated, it gives CASTSGPITDTQYF. This chain connects TRBV6-6 to TRBJ2-3; D possibly matches TRBD1 or TRBD2 (5 bases each). Between the trimmed V and J ends, which lost 7 bases and 2 bases, there was a span of 13 bases. CDR1 and CDR2 (germline): MNHNY, SVGAGI (reference sequence). This CDR3 is built from 14 residues.

The chain links TRBV7-9 to TRBJ1-5; perhaps TRBD1 as D (5 bases). Between the trimmed V and J ends, which lost 5 bases and 7 bases, there was a span of 18 bases. The CDR3 spans 15 residues. Germline V gene lookup returns CDR1 SEHNR and CDR2 FQNEAQ (reference sequence). The CDR3 bases are TGTGCCAGCAGCCCACCGGGGCCCGATGGGCAGCCCCAGCATTTT. Its protein product is CASSPPGPDGQPQHF. Full variable domain (outside the CDR3, taken from reference TRBV7-9 and TRBJ1-5): DTGVSQNPRHKITKRGQNVTFRCDPISEHNRLYWYRQTLGQGPEFLTYFQNEAQLEKSRLLSDRFSAERPKGSFSTLEIQRTEQGDSAMYLCASSPPGPDGQPQHFGDGTRLSIL.

This sequence joins TRBV11-2 and TRBJ2-7; D perhaps matches TRBD1 (5 bases). This CDR3 contains 15 residues. Germline V gene sequence: CDR1 SGHAT, CDR2 FQNNGV. Trimming cost V 9 bases and J 1 base, with 19 bases left between them. The CDR3 sequence: CASLLGWGPSYEQYF. The CDR3 nucleotides are TGTGCCAGTCTCCTAGGGTGGGGCCCATCCTACGAGCAGTACTTC.

The genes are TRBV12-5 and TRBJ2-7; the match to TRBD2 covers 9 bases. The CDR3 has 13 amino acids. In germline, CDR1 is LGHNT, CDR2 FRNRAP. The V segment lost 2 bases and the J segment 12 bases; nucleotides outside the gene matches: 8. CDR3 in DNA: TGTGCTAGTGGTTTGTCCGTAGCGGGAGTGTTGTACTTC. Translated: CASGLSVAGVLYF.

This clonotype appeared a single time. The chain carries TRBV5-1 and TRBJ1-1; D is possibly TRBD1 (6 bases). V was shortened by 0 bases and J by 1 base, with 16 bases between the two germline ends. Looked up from germline, CDR1 is SGHRS and CDR2 is YFSETQ. This CDR3 comprises 17 residues. The CDR3 protein is CASSLAWDNRENTEAFF. DNA for the CDR3: TGCGCCAGCAGCTTGGCGTGGGATAACAGGGAGAACACTGAAGCTTTCTTT.

A few counts support this clonotype. The chain combines TRBV28 with TRBJ2-5; D not certain. The germline gives CDR1 MDHEN, CDR2 SYDVKM. Trimming took 5 bases from V and 3 from J, leaving 10 bases between them. The CDR3 has 13 residues. The CDR3 region has the DNA TGTGCCAGCAGTCGGACCCTAAAAGAGACCCAGTACTTC. It translates to CASSRTLKETQYF.

This clonotype was counted only a few times. V is TRBV29-1 and J is TRBJ2-7; perhaps TRBD1 as D (5 bases). The CDR3 consists of 14 residues. V lost 0 bases, J lost 3 bases, and 12 bases lay in between. Germline assignment: CDR1 SQVTM and CDR2 ANQGSEA. The CDR3 DNA reads as TGCAGCGTTGAAGATAGGGGAAGGCGCTACGAGCAGTACTTC. Its protein product is CSVEDRGRRYEQYF.

The V gene is TRBV29-1, the J gene TRBJ2-2; D may be TRBD1 (5 bases). CDR1 is SQVTM and CDR2 is ANQGSEA in the germline V gene. The CDR3 runs 12 residues. The V gene lost 7 bases and the J gene lost 2 bases, with 8 bases spanning the gap. CDR3 bases: TGCAGCGGGACATATAACACCGGGGAGCTGTTTTTT. This codes for CSGTYNTGELFF.